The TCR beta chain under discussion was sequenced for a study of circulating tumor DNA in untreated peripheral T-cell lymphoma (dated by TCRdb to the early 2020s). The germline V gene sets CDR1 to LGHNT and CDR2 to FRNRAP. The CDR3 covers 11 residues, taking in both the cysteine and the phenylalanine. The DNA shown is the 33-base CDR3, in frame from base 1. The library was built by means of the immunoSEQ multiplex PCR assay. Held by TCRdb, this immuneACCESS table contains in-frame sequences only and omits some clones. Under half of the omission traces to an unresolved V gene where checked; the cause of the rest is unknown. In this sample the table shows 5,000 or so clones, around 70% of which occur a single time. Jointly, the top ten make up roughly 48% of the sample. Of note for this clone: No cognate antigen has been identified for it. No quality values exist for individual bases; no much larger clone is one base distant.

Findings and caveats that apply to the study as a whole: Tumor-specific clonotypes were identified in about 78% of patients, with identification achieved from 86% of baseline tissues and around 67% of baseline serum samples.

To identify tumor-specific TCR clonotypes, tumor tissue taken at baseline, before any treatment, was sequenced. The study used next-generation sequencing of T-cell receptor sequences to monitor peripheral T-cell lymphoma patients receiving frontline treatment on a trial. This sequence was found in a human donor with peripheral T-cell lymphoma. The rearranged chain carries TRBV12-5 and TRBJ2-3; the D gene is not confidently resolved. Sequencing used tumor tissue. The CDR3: CASLSGDTQYF. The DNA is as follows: TGTGCCAGCCTCTCTGGAGATACGCAGTATTTT.